This T cell receptor beta chain was found in a study of human T cells and chemical hapten exposure. Study findings and constraints: Significantly greater numbers of large CDR3 similarity clusters came from expanded TCRs than from controls. Unchanged with DPC sensitization were TCRs above 1 in 1000 frequency.

In regard to this clonotype: Antigen: not known.

During construction of the library, unique molecular identifiers were attached to individual cDNA molecules for quantitative, reproducible TCR counting. TCRdb passed the RACE reads through MiXCR, listing each CDR3 protein once. This sample has approximately 80,000 distinct CDR3 sequences; roughly a tenth occur once, and the top ten carry over 2%. Time point defined: patch test 2, 6 weeks after DPC sensitization. Treatment described: therapeutic diphenylcyclopropenone sensitization with weekly scalp DPC. Blood sampling occurred before each patch-test application. CDR1 is SGHTA and CDR2 is FQGNSA in the germline V gene. V gave up 1 base and J gave up 9 bases, with 7 bases separating them. The CDR3 extends over 12 amino acids.

The V call is TRBV7-2, the J call TRBJ2-1; D unclear. The receptor was isolated from a woman aged 30 to 39 with alopecia areata. Some clones in this sample may be carry-over from other donors' samples. The starting material was whole blood, obtained in connection with sensitization to the hapten diphenylcyclopropenone (DPC). The CDR3 coding sequence is TGTGCCAGCAGCTTAGTTCGCGGTGAGCAGTTCTTC. It encodes CASSLVRGEQFF.